The present T cell receptor (beta chain) was sequenced within a study of cytotoxic CD8 clonotypes in ibrutinib-treated CLL. General study findings and limits: Clonality showed a rise at ibrutinib response that reversed toward baseline at progression. Clonality (at baseline) was higher than in age-matched healthy donors and tracked circulating CD8+ T-cell counts.

The CDR3 contains 15 residues. Germline V gives CDR1 LNHNV, CDR2 YYDKDF (reference sequence). Trimming took off 4 bases at V and 2 bases at J, with 11 bases between the two ends. With regard to this clone: What it recognizes is unknown.

TCRdb's table, derived via immunoSEQ multiplex PCR, lists solely in-frame clones and lacks some. The table lists 90,000 to 100,000 clones, approximately 82% of them singletons, with about 29% in the top ten. This sequence originates from a human donor with chronic lymphocytic leukemia. Sequencing was performed on PBMCs, taken after 12 months of ibrutinib treatment. V is TRBV15 and J is TRBJ2-2; perhaps D is TRBD1 or TRBD2 (5 bases each). The CDR3 DNA sequence: TGTGCCACCAGCACCTCAGGGACCAACACCGGGGAGCTGTTTTTT. Its translation is CATSTSGTNTGELFF.